Described below is a single TCR beta chain sequence and its context. The table came from immunoSEQ multiplex PCR; TCRdb's copy has only in-frame clones and leaves some out. The sample holds approximately 60,000 clones, about 80% seen once. This entry is derived from a study of radiotherapy plus CTLA-4 blockade in lung cancer. The CDR3 runs 15 residues. Germline V gene sequence: CDR1 SNHLY, CDR2 FYNNEI. With 7 bases removed from V and 4 bases from J, the gap between germline ends came to 17 bases. Material: peripheral blood, obtained from a patient treated with radiotherapy plus ipilimumab. This TCR was sampled from a human donor with non-small cell lung cancer who had a complete response to radiotherapy plus ipilimumab. The chain uses TRBV2 and TRBJ2-1, with D possibly TRBD2 on 7 matching bases. The CDR3: CASKGDGTIYNEQFF. In DNA, the CDR3 is TGTGCCAGCAAGGGGGACGGGACTATTTACAATGAGCAGTTCTTC.